The clone carrying this T cell receptor (beta chain) was detected only once. These data are taken from a study of blood T cell repertoires in COVID-19. Turning to the study itself: Sites across the United States, Italy and Spain contributed samples from acute and convalescent COVID-19.

The V and J ends lost 3 bases and 1 base respectively, with 22 bases between them. Germline V CDR1 and CDR2: SGHDT, YYEEEE. The CDR3 contains 18 residues. TCRdb's copy holds only in-frame clones and misses some; the assay was immunoSEQ multiplex PCR. Of roughly 480,000 clones detected, about 91% appear once; the ten largest clones hold around 0.92%. V gene TRBV5-6 combines with J gene TRBJ1-1, with D perhaps matching TRBD1 (6 bases). The sequenced material came from peripheral blood. The origin of this receptor is a man aged 18 to 30 with COVID-19, enrolled during active disease. The CDR3 protein is CASSWGTWQGIENTEAFF. The CDR3 DNA reads as TGTGCCAGCAGCTGGGGCACGTGGCAGGGGATTGAGAACACTGAAGCTTTCTTT.